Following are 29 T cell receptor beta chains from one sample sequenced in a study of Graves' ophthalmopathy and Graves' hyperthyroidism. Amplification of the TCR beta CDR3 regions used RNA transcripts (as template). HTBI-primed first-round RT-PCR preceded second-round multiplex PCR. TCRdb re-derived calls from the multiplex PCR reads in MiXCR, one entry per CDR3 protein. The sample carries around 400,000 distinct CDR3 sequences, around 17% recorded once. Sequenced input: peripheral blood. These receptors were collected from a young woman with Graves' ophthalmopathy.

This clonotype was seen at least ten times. CDR3 nucleotide sequence: TGTGCCAGCTCGACTAGCGGGGCGTACGAGCAGTACTTC. Amino acid sequence: CASSTSGAYEQYF. The chain has TRBV6-2 or TRBV6-3 and TRBJ2-7, with 11 bases matching TRBD2. Germline trimming cut 8 bases from V and 4 bases from J; bases unmatched to any gene: 4. The CDR3 contains 13 residues. Germline assignment: CDR1 MNHEY and CDR2 SVGEGT.

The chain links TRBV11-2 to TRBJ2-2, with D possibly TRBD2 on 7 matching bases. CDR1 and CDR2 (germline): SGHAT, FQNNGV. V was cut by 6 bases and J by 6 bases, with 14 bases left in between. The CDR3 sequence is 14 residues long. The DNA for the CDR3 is TGTGCCAGCAGACGAGGGGGGGTGGCCGGGGAGCTGTTTTTT. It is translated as CASRRGGVAGELFF.

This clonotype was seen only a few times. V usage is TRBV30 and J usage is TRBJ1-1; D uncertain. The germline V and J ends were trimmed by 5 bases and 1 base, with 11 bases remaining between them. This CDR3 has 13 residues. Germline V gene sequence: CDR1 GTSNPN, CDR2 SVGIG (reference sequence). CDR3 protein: CAWGVGKNTEAFF. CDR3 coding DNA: TGTGCCTGGGGGGTCGGGAAGAACACTGAAGCTTTCTTT.

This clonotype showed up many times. The DNA for the CDR3 is TGTGCCAGCAGCTTAGGAAGGGGGTCAGAGACCCAGTACTTC. This gives the protein CASSLGRGSETQYF. The chain couples TRBV11-2 to TRBJ2-5; TRBD1 might be the D (6 bases). Trimming took 1 base from V and 4 from J, leaving 10 bases between them. Germline V gives CDR1 SGHAT, CDR2 FQNNGV. The CDR3 covers 14 residues.

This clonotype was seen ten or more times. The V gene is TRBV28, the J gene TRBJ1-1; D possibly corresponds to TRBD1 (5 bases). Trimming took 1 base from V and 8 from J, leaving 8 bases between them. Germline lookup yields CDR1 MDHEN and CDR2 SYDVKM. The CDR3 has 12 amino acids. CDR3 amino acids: CASSLSGWEAFF. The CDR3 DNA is TGTGCCAGCAGTTTATCAGGGTGGGAAGCTTTCTTT.

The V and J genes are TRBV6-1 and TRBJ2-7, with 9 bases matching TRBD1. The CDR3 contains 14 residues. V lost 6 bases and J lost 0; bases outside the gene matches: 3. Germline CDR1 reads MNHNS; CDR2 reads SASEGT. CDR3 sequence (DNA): TGTGCCAGCAGAGAGACAGGGGGCTCCTACGAGCAGTACTTC. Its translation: CASRETGGSYEQYF.

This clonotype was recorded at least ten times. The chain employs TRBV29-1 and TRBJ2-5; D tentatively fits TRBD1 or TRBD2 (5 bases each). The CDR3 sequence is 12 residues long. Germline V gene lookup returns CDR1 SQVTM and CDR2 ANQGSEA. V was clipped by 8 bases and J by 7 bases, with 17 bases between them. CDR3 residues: CSFVGDLGTQYF. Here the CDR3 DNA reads TGCAGCTTTGTGGGGGACCTGGGGACCCAGTACTTC.

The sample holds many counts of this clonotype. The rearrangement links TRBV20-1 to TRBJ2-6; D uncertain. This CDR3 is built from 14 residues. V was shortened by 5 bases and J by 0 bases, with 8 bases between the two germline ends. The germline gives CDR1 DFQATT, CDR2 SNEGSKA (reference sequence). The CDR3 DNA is TGCAGTGCTTCCCTTAGCTCTGGGGCCAACGTCCTGACTTTC. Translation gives CSASLSSGANVLTF.

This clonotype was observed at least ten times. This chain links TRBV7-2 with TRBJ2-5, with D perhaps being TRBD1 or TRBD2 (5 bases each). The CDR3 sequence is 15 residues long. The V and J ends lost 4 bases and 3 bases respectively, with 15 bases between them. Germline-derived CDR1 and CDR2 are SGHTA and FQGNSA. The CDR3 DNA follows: TGTGCCAGCAGCTCAGGGACGGGTCTGAAAGAGACCCAGTACTTC. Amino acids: CASSSGTGLKETQYF.

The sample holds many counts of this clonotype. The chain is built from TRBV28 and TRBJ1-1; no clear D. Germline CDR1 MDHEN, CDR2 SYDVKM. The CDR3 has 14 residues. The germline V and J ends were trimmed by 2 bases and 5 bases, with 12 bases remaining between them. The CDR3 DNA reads TGTGCCAGCAGTTTACGGGCTTTGAGGACTGAAGCTTTCTTT. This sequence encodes CASSLRALRTEAFF.

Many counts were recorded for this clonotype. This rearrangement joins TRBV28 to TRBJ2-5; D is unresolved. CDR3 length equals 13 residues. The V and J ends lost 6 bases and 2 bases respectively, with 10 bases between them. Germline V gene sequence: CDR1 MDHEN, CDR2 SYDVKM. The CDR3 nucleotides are TGTGCCAGCAGCCTCTATGGTCAAGAGACCCAGTACTTC. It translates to CASSLYGQETQYF.

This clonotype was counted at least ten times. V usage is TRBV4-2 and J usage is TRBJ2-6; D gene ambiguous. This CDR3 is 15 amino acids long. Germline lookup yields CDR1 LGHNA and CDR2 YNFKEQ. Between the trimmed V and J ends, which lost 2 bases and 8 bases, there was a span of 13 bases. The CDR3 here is CASSQIEKGSNVLTF. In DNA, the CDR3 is TGTGCCAGCAGCCAAATAGAAAAGGGATCCAACGTCCTGACTTTC.

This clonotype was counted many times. Here the CDR3 DNA reads TGCGCCAGCAGCCAACTCCCGGGGAGCACTGAAGCTTTCTTT. Translated, it gives CASSQLPGSTEAFF. The chain links TRBV4-1 to TRBJ1-1; D gene ambiguous. CDR1 is MGHRA and CDR2 is YSYEKL in the germline V gene. This CDR3 is 14 amino acids long. The V end lost 2 bases, the J end lost 4 bases, and 11 bases lay between the germline ends.

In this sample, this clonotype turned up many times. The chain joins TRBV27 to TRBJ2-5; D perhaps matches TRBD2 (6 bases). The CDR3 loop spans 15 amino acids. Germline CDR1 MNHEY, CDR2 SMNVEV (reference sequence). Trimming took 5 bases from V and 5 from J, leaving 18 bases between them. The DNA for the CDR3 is TGTGCCAGCAGTAGCACGGGGGTTCGAGGGGAGACCCAGTACTTC. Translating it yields CASSSTGVRGETQYF.

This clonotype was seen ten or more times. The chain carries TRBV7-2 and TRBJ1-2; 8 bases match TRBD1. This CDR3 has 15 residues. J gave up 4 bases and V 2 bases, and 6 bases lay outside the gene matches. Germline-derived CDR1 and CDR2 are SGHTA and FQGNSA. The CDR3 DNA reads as TGTGCCAGCAGCTTATCAGGGGGCGATGGCTATGGCTACACCTTC. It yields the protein CASSLSGGDGYGYTF.

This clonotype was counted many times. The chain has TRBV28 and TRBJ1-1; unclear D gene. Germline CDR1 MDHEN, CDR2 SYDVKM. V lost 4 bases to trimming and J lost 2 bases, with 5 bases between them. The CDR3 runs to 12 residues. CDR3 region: CASSSINTEAFF. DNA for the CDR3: TGTGCCAGCAGTTCCATAAACACTGAAGCTTTCTTT.

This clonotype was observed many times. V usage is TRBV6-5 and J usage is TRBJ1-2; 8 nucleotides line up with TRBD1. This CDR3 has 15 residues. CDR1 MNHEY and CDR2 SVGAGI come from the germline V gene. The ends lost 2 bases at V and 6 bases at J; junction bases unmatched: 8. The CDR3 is CASSYAGTGLDGYTF. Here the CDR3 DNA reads TGTGCCAGCAGTTACGCCGGGACAGGACTAGATGGCTACACCTTC.

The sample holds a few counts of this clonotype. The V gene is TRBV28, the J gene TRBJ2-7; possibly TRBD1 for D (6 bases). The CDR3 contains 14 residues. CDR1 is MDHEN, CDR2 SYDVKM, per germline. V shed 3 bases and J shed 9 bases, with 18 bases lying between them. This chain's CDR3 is CASSLPGQPAGQYF. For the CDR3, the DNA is TGTGCCAGCAGTTTGCCAGGACAGCCGGCCGGGCAGTACTTC.

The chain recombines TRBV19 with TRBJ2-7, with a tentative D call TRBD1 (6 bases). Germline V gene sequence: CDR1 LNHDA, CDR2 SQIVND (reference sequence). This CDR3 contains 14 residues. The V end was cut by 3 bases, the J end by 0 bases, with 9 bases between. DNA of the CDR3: TGTGCCAGTAGTATCGGACAGTTCTCCTACGAGCAGTACTTC. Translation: CASSIGQFSYEQYF.

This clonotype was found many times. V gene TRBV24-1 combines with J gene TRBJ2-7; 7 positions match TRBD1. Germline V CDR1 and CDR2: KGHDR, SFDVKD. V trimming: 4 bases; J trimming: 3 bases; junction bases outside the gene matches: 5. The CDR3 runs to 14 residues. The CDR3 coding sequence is TGTGCCACCAGTGACCGACAGGGCGGCTACGAGCAGTACTTC. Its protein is CATSDRQGGYEQYF.

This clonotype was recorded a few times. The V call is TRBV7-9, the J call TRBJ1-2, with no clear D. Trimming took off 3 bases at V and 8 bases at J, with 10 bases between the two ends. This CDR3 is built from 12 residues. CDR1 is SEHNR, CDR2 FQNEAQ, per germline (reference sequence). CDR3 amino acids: CASSLGGEGYTF. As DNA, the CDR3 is TGTGCCAGCAGCTTGGGCGGAGAAGGCTACACCTTC.

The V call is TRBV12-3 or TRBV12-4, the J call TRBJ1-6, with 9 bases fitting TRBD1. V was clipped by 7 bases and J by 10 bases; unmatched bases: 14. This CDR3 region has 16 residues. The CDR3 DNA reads TGTGCCAGCACCCGGGACAGGGACATCGCAGGCTCACCCCTCCACTTT. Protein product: CASTRDRDIAGSPLHF.

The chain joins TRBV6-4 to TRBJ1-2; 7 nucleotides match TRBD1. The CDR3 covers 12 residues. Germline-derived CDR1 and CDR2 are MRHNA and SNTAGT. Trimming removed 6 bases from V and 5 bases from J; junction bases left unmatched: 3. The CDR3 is CASRPTGYGYTF. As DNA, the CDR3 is TGTGCCAGCAGACCGACAGGGTATGGCTACACCTTC.

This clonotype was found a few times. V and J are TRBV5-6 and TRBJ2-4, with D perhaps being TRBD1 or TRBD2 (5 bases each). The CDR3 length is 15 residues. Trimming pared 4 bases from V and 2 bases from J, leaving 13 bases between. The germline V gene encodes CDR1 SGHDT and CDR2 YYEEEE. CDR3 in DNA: TGTGCCAGCAGCGGTTTGGGGGATACCAAAAACATTCAGTACTTC. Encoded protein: CASSGLGDTKNIQYF.

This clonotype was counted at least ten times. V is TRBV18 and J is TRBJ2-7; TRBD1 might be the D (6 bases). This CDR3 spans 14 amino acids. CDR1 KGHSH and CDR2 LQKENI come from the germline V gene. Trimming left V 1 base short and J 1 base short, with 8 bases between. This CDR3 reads CASSPLTGSYEQYF. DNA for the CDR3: TGTGCCAGCTCACCACTGACAGGTTCCTACGAGCAGTACTTC.

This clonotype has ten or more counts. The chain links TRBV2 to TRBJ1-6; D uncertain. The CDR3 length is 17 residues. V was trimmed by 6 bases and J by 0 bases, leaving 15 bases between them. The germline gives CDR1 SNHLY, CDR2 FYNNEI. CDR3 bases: TGTGCCAGCAGCGAGTCGGCACACATCTCCTATAATTCACCCCTCCACTTT. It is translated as CASSESAHISYNSPLHF.

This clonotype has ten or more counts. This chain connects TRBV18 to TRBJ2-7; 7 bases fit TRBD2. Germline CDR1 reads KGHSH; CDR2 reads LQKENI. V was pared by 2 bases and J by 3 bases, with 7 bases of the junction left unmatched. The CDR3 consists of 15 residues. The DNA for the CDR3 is TGTGCCAGCTCACCAACCCGGAGCGGGAACTACGAGCAGTACTTC. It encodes CASSPTRSGNYEQYF. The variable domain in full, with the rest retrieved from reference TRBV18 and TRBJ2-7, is NAGVMQNPRHLVRRRGQEARLRCSPMKGHSHVYWYRQLPEEGLKFMVYLQKENIIDESGMPKERFSAEFPKEGPSILRIQQVVRGDSAAYFCASSPTRSGNYEQYFGPGTRLTVT.

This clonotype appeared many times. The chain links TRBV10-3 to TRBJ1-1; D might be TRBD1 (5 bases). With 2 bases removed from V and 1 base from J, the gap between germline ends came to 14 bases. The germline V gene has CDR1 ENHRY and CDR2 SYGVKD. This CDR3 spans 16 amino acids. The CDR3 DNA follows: TGTGCCATCAGTGAGCCCTCGTGGGGGGGGAACACTGAAGCTTTCTTT. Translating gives CAISEPSWGGNTEAFF.

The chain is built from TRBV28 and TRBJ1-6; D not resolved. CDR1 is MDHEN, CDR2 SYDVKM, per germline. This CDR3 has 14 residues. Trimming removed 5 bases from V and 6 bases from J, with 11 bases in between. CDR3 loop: CASSPTFTNSPLHF. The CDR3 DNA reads TGTGCCAGCAGTCCGACATTTACTAATTCACCCCTCCACTTT.